This T cell receptor (beta chain) was retrieved from a study of OX40 agonist ivuxolimab in advanced cancers. Study background: Ivuxolimab, an antibody that agonizes OX40 (CD134), was administered to the patients. Melanoma, hepatocellular carcinoma, head and neck or renal cell cancer occurred in dose-escalation patients. Partial response was recorded in three patients: one hepatocellular carcinoma and two cutaneous melanoma cases. Overall study results and limits: CD8+ T cells were the subset that, on average, had more expanded clones than CD4+.

Only in-frame clones appear in the TCRdb table, and some are missing; sequencing was by immunoSEQ multiplex PCR. The sample carries approximately 69,000 clones, 84% recorded once. In this sample, this clone is medium-sized. Its antigen is undetermined. Germline V lookup: CDR1 SGHRS, CDR2 YFSETQ. This CDR3 region has 15 residues. Trimming removed 0 bases at V and 0 bases at J, with 7 bases between. V usage is TRBV5-1 and J usage is TRBJ1-3; D remains unclear. Specimen: CD4+ or CD8+ T cells sorted from blood, collected in a trial of the OX40 agonist ivuxolimab. This sequence originates from an adult with an advanced solid tumor such as melanoma, head and neck, liver or kidney cancer. CDR3: CASSLVMGSGNTIYF. The CDR3 nucleotides are TGCGCCAGCAGCTTGGTGATGGGCTCTGGAAACACCATATATTTT.